Listed below are T cell receptor beta chains from one sample, sequenced in a study of regulatory T cells in long-lasting Graves disease. TCRdb processed the multiplex PCR reads anew with MiXCR; each CDR3 protein has one entry. This table has some 560,000 distinct CDR3 sequences, more than 15% appearing once. This same sample was also taken into another study, of T cells in Graves' hyperthyroidism and ophthalmopathy.

Specimen: peripheral blood mononuclear cells (PBMCs), collected at new diagnosis, from a patient treated with antithyroid drugs. The receptors were sampled from a woman aged 35 to 60 with Graves disease. CDR3s include the opening cysteine and the closing phenylalanine or tryptophan. Each record gives: clone size, CDR3 length, J gene, V gene, D gene, CDR3 DNA, CDR3 protein. The D gene is left open where the match is weak. Expanded clones are given a class, and other clones once, few, many or no size at all.

NA	16	TRBJ2-7	TRBV7-9	TRBD2	TGTGCCAGCAGCTTAGACTTTGGCGGGGGGGACTACGAGCAGTACTTC	CASSLDFGGGDYEQYF
few	17	TRBJ2-6	TRBV12-3/TRBV12-4	TRBD1	TGTGCCAGCAGTCGGAAGACAGGGGGCGATGGGGCCAACGTCCTGACTTTC	CASSRKTGGDGANVLTF
NA	13	TRBJ2-2	TRBV10-1	NA	TGCGCCAGCAGTTCAGGGACGGCCGGGGAGCTGTTTTTT	CASSSGTAGELFF
NA	18	TRBJ2-2	TRBV7-3	TRBD1	TGTGCCAGCAGCTTATTTACAGGGGGCGATAAAAACACCGGGGAGCTGTTTTTT	CASSLFTGGDKNTGELFF
few	14	TRBJ1-5	TRBV5-1	TRBD1	TGCGCCAGCAGGGCCGGGACAGGGCTTCAGCCCCAGCATTTT	CASRAGTGLQPQHF
NA	14	TRBJ1-6	TRBV30	NA	TGTGCCTGGAGTTCAGGACCGATTAATTCACCCCTCCACTTT	CAWSSGPINSPLHF
few	13	TRBJ2-2	TRBV6-5	NA	TGTGCCAGCAGTTACTCGCTTGGCGGGGAGCTGTTTTTT	CASSYSLGGELFF
NA	17	TRBJ2-3	TRBV15	NA	TGTGCCACCAGCCCTCGAAGGTCCTCCTCTATCACAGATACGCAGTATTTT	CATSPRRSSSITDTQYF
NA	15	TRBJ2-4	TRBV19	TRBD2	TGTGCCAGTAGTGATAAGACTAGCGGAGTAACCATTCAGTACTTC	CASSDKTSGVTIQYF
many	13	TRBJ1-2	TRBV6-2/TRBV6-3	NA	TGTGCCAGCAGTCGAACATGGGGCTATGGCTACACCTTC	CASSRTWGYGYTF
many	16	TRBJ2-2	TRBV5-1	NA	TGCGCCAGCAGCTACGGACAGTCGACGAACACCGGGGAGCTGTTTTTT	CASSYGQSTNTGELFF
many	20	TRBJ2-7	TRBV28	NA	TGTGCCAGCAGTTCGAATTGGGACACCCAGCGGCCCAAGCTTTCCTACGAGCAGTACTTC	CASSSNWDTQRPKLSYEQYF
many	16	TRBJ1-1	TRBV6-2/TRBV6-3	NA	TGTGCCAGCAGTTCCAAACCAGCAGGGACGAACACTGAAGCTTTCTTT	CASSSKPAGTNTEAFF
NA	13	TRBJ1-2	TRBV5-6	NA	TGTGCCAGCAGCTACGAGGGAAACTATGGCTACACCTTC	CASSYEGNYGYTF
few	15	TRBJ1-1	TRBV6-8	NA	TGTGCCAGCAGTTACGTTAATGGGATCAAGGCTAAAGCTTTCTTT	CASSYVNGIKAKAFF
few	15	TRBJ1-5	TRBV7-8	NA	TGTGCCAGCAGCTTAGGGGAACACCTCGGGCAGCCCCAGCATTTT	CASSLGEHLGQPQHF